The 29 T cell receptor beta chains listed next were all sequenced from one sample in a study of vaccination and CD4 T cells after COVID-19. The Oncomine TCR Beta short-read assay was applied to DNA of cultured CD4+ T cells. MiXCR, run by TCRdb on the PCR reads, gives a single entry per CDR3 protein. The sample consists of about 20,000 distinct CDR3 sequences, around 53% of them appearing once. These receptors have no identified antigens. Documented treatment: approximately 9-day PBMC culture with coronavirus spike peptide pools or control peptides (ViraFEST assay). Sequenced: CD4+ T cells from blood, cultured in vitro. Receptor source: a human donor who had recovered from COVID-19.

This clonotype occurred a few times. The chain couples TRBV2 to TRBJ1-2; the D gene is possibly TRBD1 (5 bases). In germline, CDR1 is SNHLY, CDR2 FYNNEI. The CDR3 runs to 12 residues. V was shortened by 3 bases and J by 5 bases, with 7 bases between the two germline ends. CDR3 sequence: CASSDEGYGYTF. The CDR3 DNA reads as TGTGCCAGCAGTGACGAGGGGTATGGCTACACCTTC.

The rearrangement joins TRBV19 to TRBJ1-6; D is undetermined. V lost 11 bases to trimming and J lost 4 bases, with 12 bases between them. CDR1 is LNHDA, CDR2 SQIVND, per germline (reference sequence). The length of the CDR3 is 13 residues. Written as DNA, the CDR3 is TGTGCCTCTCAAGGACGTTATAATTCACCCCTCCACTTT. It encodes CASQGRYNSPLHF. Full variable domain (remainder filled in from reference TRBV19 and TRBJ1-6): DGGITQSPKYLFRKEGQNVTLSCEQNLNHDAMYWYRQDPGQGLRLIYYSQIVNDFQKGDIAEGYSVSREKKESFPLTVTSAQKNPTAFYLCASQGRYNSPLHFGNGTRLTVT.

The chain combines TRBV6-1 with TRBJ1-1; D is unclear. The V end lost 3 bases, the J end lost 11 bases, and 16 bases lay between the germline ends. Per the germline V gene, CDR1 is MNHNS and CDR2 is SASEGT. The CDR3 is 13 residues long. The CDR3 nucleotides are TGTGCCAGCAGTGACGAGAGGAGAGTTTTGGCTTTCTTT. As protein: CASSDERRVLAFF.

This chain joins TRBV6-1 and TRBJ1-1; 11 nucleotides agree with TRBD1. The CDR3 has 16 residues. J lost 4 bases, V lost 4 bases, and 8 bases had no gene match. The germline V gene has CDR1 MNHNS and CDR2 SASEGT. CDR3 loop: CASSGWDRGIGTEAFF. The CDR3 nucleotides read TGTGCCAGCAGTGGATGGGACAGGGGGATTGGCACTGAAGCTTTCTTT.

This clonotype has a handful of counts. The chain carries TRBV15 and TRBJ1-2; possible D gene TRBD1, 6 bases. Germline V lookup: CDR1 LNHNV, CDR2 YYDKDF (reference sequence). V was cut by 0 bases and J by 1 base, with 15 bases left in between. The CDR3 is 17 amino acids. DNA of the CDR3: TGTGCCACCAGCAGAGATCGGGGTGGGGGGCTTAACTATGGCTACACCTTC. Its protein product is CATSRDRGGGLNYGYTF.

The chain links TRBV7-6 to TRBJ1-1; D perhaps matches TRBD1 (6 bases). This CDR3 region has 13 residues. CDR1 and CDR2 from the germline V gene are SGHVS and FNYEAQ. Trimming cost V 8 bases and J 1 base, with 11 bases left between them. The CDR3 sequence: CASSQGQNTEAFF. CDR3 DNA sequence: TGTGCCAGCTCACAGGGACAGAACACTGAAGCTTTCTTT.

This clonotype was found a few times. This sequence joins TRBV6-1 and TRBJ1-2, with D uncertain. The CDR3 length is 12 residues. Trimming pared 6 bases from V and 2 bases from J, leaving 7 bases between. Germline CDR1 is MNHNS and CDR2 is SASEGT. This chain's CDR3 is CASRGQNYGYTF. In DNA form, the CDR3 reads TGTGCCAGCAGGGGCCAGAACTATGGCTACACCTTC.

The chain is built from TRBV7-2 and TRBJ2-2, with a tentative D call TRBD2 (6 bases). From germline, CDR1 is SGHTA and CDR2 FQGNSA. Trimming took off 1 base at V and 2 bases at J, with 8 bases between the two ends. The CDR3 consists of 15 residues. This CDR3 is CASSLVGTNTGELFF. CDR3 coding DNA: TGTGCCAGCAGCTTAGTTGGGACTAACACCGGGGAGCTGTTTTTT.

This clonotype was observed once. The chain joins TRBV11-2 to TRBJ1-3; 10 nucleotides align to TRBD1. Germline-derived CDR1 and CDR2 are SGHAT and FQNNGV. V dropped 4 bases and J dropped 8; count of bases not matched to a gene: 11. The CDR3 extends over 16 amino acids. The CDR3 DNA reads as TGTGCCAGCAGCTCCATCCGGGACAGGGGACGGCACACCATATATTTT. The encoded protein is CASSSIRDRGRHTIYF.

The chain has TRBV5-5 and TRBJ2-7; D not certain. With 3 bases removed from V and 1 base from J, the gap between germline ends came to 5 bases. Germline V gives CDR1 SGHKS, CDR2 YYEKEE (reference sequence). The CDR3 totals 12 residues. The CDR3 nucleotides read TGTGCCAGCAGCTCTGGTTCCTACGAGCAGTACTTC. Encoded protein: CASSSGSYEQYF.

V gene TRBV6-5 combines with J gene TRBJ1-1; D may be TRBD1 (5 bases). V was cut by 2 bases and J by 1 base, with 8 bases left in between. Per germline, CDR1 MNHEY and CDR2 SVGAGI. CDR3 size: 14 residues. The CDR3 DNA follows: TGTGCCAGCAGTTACGGGACGGCGAACACTGAAGCTTTCTTT. Translated: CASSYGTANTEAFF.

The J gene is TRBJ1-6, the V gene TRBV12-3 or TRBV12-4, with TRBD1 matching 9 bases. V was clipped by 3 bases and J by 10 bases; unmatched bases: 4. The CDR3 spans 14 residues. The CDR3 spells CASSFKDRGSPLHF. The CDR3 coding sequence is TGTGCCAGCAGTTTTAAGGACAGGGGATCACCCCTCCACTTT.

This chain joins TRBV19 and TRBJ1-2; no clear D. Germline V lookup: CDR1 LNHDA, CDR2 SQIVND (reference sequence). Trimming cost V 5 bases and J 0 bases, with 10 bases left between them. The CDR3 loop spans 14 amino acids. CDR3: CASSSSVSNYGYTF. CDR3 DNA: TGTGCCAGTAGTTCAAGCGTTTCTAACTATGGCTACACCTTC. Looking up the rest from reference TRBV19 and TRBJ1-2 gives the full variable domain: DGGITQSPKYLFRKEGQNVTLSCEQNLNHDAMYWYRQDPGQGLRLIYYSQIVNDFQKGDIAEGYSVSREKKESFPLTVTSAQKNPTAFYLCASSSSVSNYGYTFGSGTRLTVV.

This chain joins TRBV20-1 and TRBJ2-3; 13 bases fit TRBD2. V lost 5 bases to trimming and J lost 5 bases; unmatched junction nucleotides: 4. The CDR3 runs to 14 residues. Germline values: CDR1 DFQATT, CDR2 SNEGSKA (reference sequence). The CDR3 DNA sequence: TGCAGTGCTTATCGACTAGCGGGGGGAGATACGCAGTATTTT. This sequence encodes CSAYRLAGGDTQYF.

V and J are TRBV28 and TRBJ1-2; no definite D call. The CDR3 is 15 residues long. The V gene lost 8 bases and the J gene lost 0 bases, with 16 bases spanning the gap. CDR1 is MDHEN and CDR2 is SYDVKM in the germline V gene. CDR3 protein: CASGEMGKANYGYTF. The CDR3 bases are TGTGCCAGCGGAGAGATGGGCAAAGCTAACTATGGCTACACCTTC.

This clonotype was seen just once. V gene TRBV18 combines with J gene TRBJ2-3; 7 bases line up with TRBD1. The V segment lost 6 bases and the J segment 0 bases; nucleotides outside the gene matches: 3. The length of the CDR3 is 14 residues. Germline V gene data show CDR1 as KGHSH and CDR2 as LQKENI. CDR3 sequence: CASSGTASTDTQYF. CDR3 nucleotides: TGTGCCAGCTCCGGGACAGCGAGCACAGATACGCAGTATTTT.

The CDR3 is CSARAALAGTDTQYF. CDR3 DNA sequence: TGCAGTGCTAGGGCTGCGCTAGCGGGCACAGATACGCAGTATTTT. V gene TRBV20-1 combines with J gene TRBJ2-3, with 7 bases that match TRBD2. Germline values: CDR1 DFQATT, CDR2 SNEGSKA (reference sequence). This CDR3 is 15 amino acids long. V was pared by 3 bases and J by 1 base, with 7 bases of the junction left unmatched.

The CDR3 spells CASSLPEGIGTEAFF. DNA for the CDR3: TGTGCCAGCAGCTTACCGGAGGGGATTGGGACTGAAGCTTTCTTT. This chain links TRBV6-1 with TRBJ1-1; maybe TRBD1 (5 bases). The CDR3 loop spans 15 amino acids. From germline, CDR1 is MNHNS and CDR2 SASEGT. Trimming removed 6 bases from V and 5 bases from J, with 19 bases in between.

This rearrangement joins TRBV19 to TRBJ1-1; possibly TRBD1 for D (5 bases). V was clipped by 2 bases and J by 10 bases, with 11 bases between them. This CDR3 is built from 12 residues. The germline CDR1 and CDR2 sequences are LNHDA and SQIVND (reference sequence). The CDR3 DNA reads as TGTGCCAGTAGTATAACCAGGGCTAGAGCTTTCTTT. As protein: CASSITRARAFF.

CDR3 region: CASSGGVRAGANQPQHF. CDR3 nucleotides: TGTGCCAGCAGCGGTGGCGTCAGGGCGGGAGCGAATCAGCCCCAGCATTTT. The chain is built from TRBV7-8 and TRBJ1-5; D may be TRBD1 (5 bases). The ends were cut back, 5 bases at V and 4 bases at J, with 21 bases in the middle. CDR1 is SGHVS, CDR2 FQNEAQ, per germline. The CDR3 has 17 amino acids.

This clonotype was detected once. V and J are TRBV12-3 or TRBV12-4 and TRBJ2-3; D not certain. The V end was cut by 3 bases, the J end by 5 bases, with 12 bases between. The CDR3 is 14 residues long. CDR3 region: CASSFGRAGDTQYF. The CDR3, as DNA: TGTGCCAGCAGTTTCGGAAGGGCCGGAGATACGCAGTATTTT.

V gene TRBV11-3 combines with J gene TRBJ1-3, with a possible D match to TRBD1 (5 bases). The CDR3 extends over 13 amino acids. CDR1 is SGHNT and CDR2 is YENEEA in the germline V gene. The V gene lost 4 bases and the J gene lost 4 bases, with 8 bases spanning the gap. CDR3 residues: CASSWTLGNTIYF. The DNA of the CDR3 is TGTGCCAGCAGCTGGACACTCGGAAACACCATATATTTT.

This clonotype has only a few counts. V gene TRBV6-2 or TRBV6-3 combines with J gene TRBJ1-6; D not resolved. The CDR3 loop spans 16 amino acids. V gave up 1 base and J gave up 5 bases, with 12 bases separating them. Germline V CDR1 and CDR2: MNHEY, SVGEGT. The CDR3 region has the DNA TGTGCCAGCAGTTACTTCGCCGCACCGGATAATTCACCCCTCCACTTT. It yields the protein CASSYFAAPDNSPLHF.

V and J are TRBV5-4 and TRBJ2-3, with 9 nucleotides matching TRBD2. V dropped 0 bases and J dropped 3; count of bases not matched to a gene: 5. This CDR3 has 16 residues. Germline-derived CDR1 and CDR2 are SGHNT and YYREEE (reference sequence). The CDR3 nucleotides read TGTGCCAGCAGCTTGGGTCCCAGCGGGGGGACAGATACGCAGTATTTT. Translated, it gives CASSLGPSGGTDTQYF.

The chain links TRBV19 to TRBJ2-1, with TRBD2 matching over 8 bases. The germline V gene encodes CDR1 LNHDA and CDR2 SQIVND (reference sequence). The V and J ends lost 3 bases and 4 bases, in that order; junction bases with no gene match: 11. The CDR3 loop spans 17 amino acids. CDR3 loop: CASSIPSSGLSYNEQFF. CDR3 in DNA: TGTGCCAGTAGTATTCCTTCTAGCGGGCTCTCTTACAATGAGCAGTTCTTC.

The chain has TRBV10-1 and TRBJ2-7; 7 bases match TRBD2. J gave up 2 bases and V 2 bases, and 3 bases lay outside the gene matches. The CDR3 sequence is 14 residues long. Germline CDR1 reads WNHNN; CDR2 reads SYGVQD (reference sequence). CDR3 nucleotides: TGCGCCAGCAGTGAGGCGGGAGACCCCTACGAGCAGTACTTC. This gives the protein CASSEAGDPYEQYF.

The chain links TRBV6-2 or TRBV6-3 to TRBJ1-6, with D perhaps TRBD1 (5 bases). This CDR3 comprises 15 residues. With 5 bases removed from V and 9 bases from J, the gap between germline ends came to 17 bases. Germline V lookup: CDR1 MNHEY, CDR2 SVGEGT. The CDR3 protein is CASSPGFTGPSPLHF. The CDR3 nucleotides read TGTGCCAGCAGTCCGGGGTTTACAGGACCTTCACCCCTCCACTTT.

This chain links TRBV19 with TRBJ1-1; TRBD1 is a possible D gene (6 bases). Per germline, CDR1 LNHDA and CDR2 SQIVND (reference sequence). Trimming stripped 5 bases from V and 1 base from J, with 14 bases between. This CDR3 region has 15 residues. The CDR3 DNA is TGTGCCAGTAGTCTACAGGGTTGGGGGAACACTGAAGCTTTCTTT. Protein: CASSLQGWGNTEAFF.

The rearrangement joins TRBV4-2 to TRBJ1-2, with D unresolved. Between the trimmed V and J ends, which lost 1 base and 0 bases, there was a span of 6 bases. The CDR3 runs 14 residues. Germline CDR1 and CDR2: LGHNA and YNFKEQ. In nucleotides, the CDR3 is TGTGCCAGCAGCCAAGGTGAAGCTAACTATGGCTACACCTTC. It yields the protein CASSQGEANYGYTF.